This T cell receptor beta chain emerged from a study of T cell repertoires in cytomegalovirus infection. Findings and limits, study-wide: Clonotype analysis showed dominance of the ex vivo response by HLA-C-restricted CMV-specific TCR beta clonotypes.

This CDR3 is built from 14 residues. V dropped 6 bases and J dropped 4 bases, with 13 bases sitting between them. Looked up from germline, CDR1 is MNHNS and CDR2 is SASEGT. To note about this clonotype: Its matching antigen is unknown.

TCRdb fed the reads into MiXCR, producing one record per CDR3 protein. The sample lists some 700,000 distinct CDR3 sequences, about 33% occurring once. The sample was cultured PBMCs, taken from culture after CMV antigen stimulation. This chain uses TRBV6-1 with TRBJ1-5; D is uncertain. This TCR derives from a human donor in good health (CMV status not recorded). Some clones in this sample may be carry-over from other donors' samples. The CDR3 loop is CASSPGRFNQPQHF. In nucleotides, the CDR3 is TGTGCCAGCAGCCCTGGACGGTTTAATCAGCCCCAGCATTTT.